Listed below are T cell receptor beta chains from one sample, sequenced in a study of T cell responses to AZD1222 COVID-19 vaccine. Sequenced by immunoSEQ multiplex PCR; TCRdb stores in-frame clones only, minus some. This sample has about 96,000 clones, with around 89% found just once. The sequencing used peripheral blood, collected on day 0 of AZD1222 vaccination. The receptors come from an adult in good health. The CDR3 runs from the conserved cysteine through the conserved F or W. Fields, in order: V gene, J gene, D gene, clone size, CDR3 DNA, CDR3 protein. The D gene is left open where the match is weak. Only some rows state a clone size, as once, few, many or a class for expanded clones.

TRBV11-3	TRBJ1-1	TRBD1	NA	TGTGCCAGCAGCTCGGACAGGGACACTGAAGCTTTCTTT	CASSSDRDTEAFF
TRBV27	TRBJ1-2	TRBD1	NA	TGTGCCAGCAGAGCTCCTAACAGGGGGATAGGGGGCTACACCTTC	CASRAPNRGIGGYTF
TRBV9	TRBJ2-7	TRBD2	NA	TGTGCCAGCAGCCTGGGGACTAGCGGGCCCTACGAGCAGTACTTC	CASSLGTSGPYEQYF
TRBV12-3/TRBV12-4	TRBJ2-2	NA	NA	TGTGCCAGCAGTTTTTCGTACGGGGAGCTGTTTTTT	CASSFSYGELFF
TRBV7-9	TRBJ1-2	TRBD1	NA	TGTGCCAGCAGCTTAAACAGGGGGGAGAGTTATGGCTACACCTTC	CASSLNRGESYGYTF
TRBV11-2	TRBJ1-1	TRBD1	NA	TGTGCCAGCAGCCGTACAGGGGGCACTGAAGCTTTCTTT	CASSRTGGTEAFF
TRBV5-6	TRBJ2-1	TRBD1	NA	TGTGCCAGCAGCCCCGCCGCCACAGGGGGCTGGTACAATGAGCAGTTCTTC	CASSPAATGGWYNEQFF
TRBV9	TRBJ2-7	TRBD2	once	TGTGCCAGCAGCGTCGCGGGGGGTACGACCTACGAGCAGTACTTC	CASSVAGGTTYEQYF
TRBV5-1	TRBJ2-3	TRBD1	NA	TGCGCCAGCAGCTTCGGACAGGGGGGAGATACGCAGTATTTT	CASSFGQGGDTQYF
TRBV20-1	TRBJ2-5	NA	NA	TGCAGTGCTAGTTCGGCTCTCAAGTACCAAGAGACCCAGTACTTC	CSASSALKYQETQYF
TRBV6-5	TRBJ1-3	NA	NA	TGTGCCAGCACCACACAGAGCTCTGGAAACACCATATATTTT	CASTTQSSGNTIYF
TRBV7-3	TRBJ2-3	NA	NA	TGTGCCAGCAGCTTACTATCCAGCACAGATACGCAGTATTTT	CASSLLSSTDTQYF
TRBV6-1	TRBJ1-2	NA	once	TGTGCCAGCAGTGAAGCCCCGACAGGACTCAAGGGCTACACCTTC	CASSEAPTGLKGYTF
TRBV30	TRBJ1-2	TRBD1	NA	TGTGCCTGGGGAACAGGGGGCGGCGGCTACACCTTC	CAWGTGGGGYTF
TRBV5-1	TRBJ2-7	NA	NA	TGCGCCAGCAGCTTGAGGGGCTCCTACGAGCAGTACTTC	CASSLRGSYEQYF
TRBV7-8	TRBJ2-7	NA	NA	TGTGCCAGCAGCTCCCCCCAGAGACAGGAAAAAGCCTACGAGCAGTACTTC	CASSSPQRQEKAYEQYF
TRBV6-1	TRBJ1-1	NA	NA	TGTGCCAGCAGTGAAGTACAAGGGTTCACTGAAGCTTTCTTT	CASSEVQGFTEAFF
TRBV12-5	TRBJ1-1	NA	NA	TGTGCTAGCGGTTTTCCCGGGACCGAGAGATCCTTGAACACTGAAGCTTTCTTT	CASGFPGTERSLNTEAFF
TRBV6-5	TRBJ1-1	NA	NA	TGTGCCAGCAACTCGGGCAACACTGAAGCTTTCTTT	CASNSGNTEAFF
TRBV2	TRBJ2-2	NA	NA	TGTGCCAGCAGTGAGAGCGGTGCGAACACCGGGGAGCTGTTTTTT	CASSESGANTGELFF
TRBV30	TRBJ2-7	TRBD1	NA	TGTGCCTGGAGTAAAGACAGGGGATCCGAGCAGTACTTC	CAWSKDRGSEQYF
TRBV19	TRBJ2-7	TRBD1	NA	TGTGCCAGTAGTATCGCGCTCCCGGGACAGCCTACAGGACCGGGTTACGAGCAGTACTTC	CASSIALPGQPTGPGYEQYF
TRBV6-2/TRBV6-3	TRBJ2-5	TRBD2	NA	TGTGCCAGCAGTGACCCGCTGGGAGGGGCACCAGAGACCCAGTACTTC	CASSDPLGGAPETQYF
TRBV9	TRBJ2-7	TRBD1	NA	TGTGCCTCAGGGACAGGAGGCTACGAGCAGTACTTC	CASGTGGYEQYF
TRBV6-5	TRBJ2-7	NA	NA	TGTGCCAGCACTTCTCGAAGGAACGAGCAGTACTTC	CASTSRRNEQYF
TRBV7-2	TRBJ1-1	NA	NA	TGTGCCAGCAGCTTAGTGAAAGGAACTGAAGCTTTCTTT	CASSLVKGTEAFF
TRBV6-5	TRBJ1-6	NA	few	TGTGCCAGCAGTTACACTCGAGGGGATAATTCACCCCTCCACTTT	CASSYTRGDNSPLHF
TRBV7-3	TRBJ2-1	TRBD1	NA	TGTGCCAGCAGCCCGCCCGGGACAGCCTTTGGGGAGCAGTTCTTC	CASSPPGTAFGEQFF
TRBV6-5	TRBJ1-5	NA	once	TGTGCCAGCAAGGGGGAATACGACAATCAGCCCCAGCATTTT	CASKGEYDNQPQHF
TRBV3-1/TRBV3-2	TRBJ1-1	NA	NA	TGTGCCAGCAGCCAAGCTCATAGGGAGGGAAAAGCTTTCTTT	CASSQAHREGKAFF
TRBV4-3	TRBJ2-3	NA	NA	TGCGCCAGCAGCCTCCTCGGACTGAGCACAGATACGCAGTATTTT	CASSLLGLSTDTQYF
TRBV5-6	TRBJ1-6	TRBD1	NA	TGTGCCAGCAGCGCCACCGGGACAGGGGGGGATTCACCCCTCCACTTT	CASSATGTGGDSPLHF
TRBV7-6	TRBJ2-7	TRBD2	NA	TGTGCCAGCAGTGGAGCGGCGGCGGGGGGGTTTAACGAGCAGTACTTC	CASSGAAAGGFNEQYF
TRBV29-1	TRBJ1-1	NA	once	TGCAGCGTTGGGCAGGGGTGGACTGAAGCTTTCTTT	CSVGQGWTEAFF
TRBV5-5	TRBJ2-1	NA	NA	TGTGCCAGCAGGCCCGATGACATTTACAATGAGCAGTTCTTC	CASRPDDIYNEQFF
TRBV2	TRBJ2-7	NA	NA	TGTGCCAGCAGTGAATGGATCGCCTACGAGCAGTACTTC	CASSEWIAYEQYF
TRBV12-3/TRBV12-4	TRBJ2-3	NA	NA	TGTGCCATCACGGGCGGGTACACAGATACGCAGTATTTT	CAITGGYTDTQYF
TRBV12-3/TRBV12-4	TRBJ2-7	TRBD1	NA	TGTGCCAGCACGGGACAGGGGAGGGACGAGCAGTACTTC	CASTGQGRDEQYF
TRBV28	TRBJ1-3	NA	once	TGTGCCAGCAAGGCCTCTGGAAACACCATATATTTT	CASKASGNTIYF
TRBV27	TRBJ1-2	TRBD1	NA	TGTGCCAGCAGCTACGGGACAGGGTCTAACTATGGCTACACCTTC	CASSYGTGSNYGYTF
TRBV3-1/TRBV3-2	TRBJ1-2	NA	NA	TGTGCCAGCAGCCAAAGGGCGGGGGGCGTTCGATATGGCTACACCTTC	CASSQRAGGVRYGYTF
TRBV27	TRBJ1-1	NA	NA	TGTGCCAGCAGTTCCATCATGAACACTGAAGCTTTCTTT	CASSSIMNTEAFF
TRBV9	TRBJ2-3	NA	once	TGTGCCAGCGGGTCGGTCAGAGAAGTAGATACGCAGTATTTT	CASGSVREVDTQYF
TRBV7-2	TRBJ2-1	TRBD2	NA	TGTGCCAGCAGCATCATTAGCGGGGGTGAGCAGTTCTTC	CASSIISGGEQFF
TRBV7-2	TRBJ2-6	NA	NA	TGTGCCAGCAGCTCAGGGGTGCAAGGGGCCAACGTCCTGACTTTC	CASSSGVQGANVLTF
TRBV28	TRBJ2-3	TRBD1	NA	TGTGCCAGCAGCCATGGGACAGGGGTCTCAGATACGCAGTATTTT	CASSHGTGVSDTQYF
TRBV20-1	TRBJ2-1	NA	NA	TGCAGTGCTAGTAGGCAGGTCTACAATGAGCAGTTCTTC	CSASRQVYNEQFF
TRBV7-3	TRBJ2-2	NA	NA	TGTGCCAGCAGCTCTCTTCCAGAAACCGGGGAGCTGTTTTTT	CASSSLPETGELFF